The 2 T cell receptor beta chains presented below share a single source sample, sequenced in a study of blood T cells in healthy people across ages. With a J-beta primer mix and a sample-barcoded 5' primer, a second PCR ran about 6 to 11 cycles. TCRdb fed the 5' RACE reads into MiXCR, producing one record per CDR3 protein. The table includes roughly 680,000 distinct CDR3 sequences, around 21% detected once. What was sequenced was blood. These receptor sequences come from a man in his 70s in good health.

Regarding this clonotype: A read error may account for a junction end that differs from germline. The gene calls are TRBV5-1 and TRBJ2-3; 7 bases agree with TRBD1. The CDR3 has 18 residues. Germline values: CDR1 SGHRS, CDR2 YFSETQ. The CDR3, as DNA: TGCGCCAGCAGCTTCCGAGGGGGCCTTACAATAAACACAGATACGCGGTATTTT. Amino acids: CASSFRGGLTINTDTRYF. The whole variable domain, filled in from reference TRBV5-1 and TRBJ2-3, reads KAGVTQTPRYLIKTRGQQVTLSCSPISGHRSVSWYQQTPGQGLQFLFEYFSETQRNKGNFPGRFSGRQFSNSRSEMNVSTLELGDSALYLCASSFRGGLTINTDTRYFGPGTRLTVL.

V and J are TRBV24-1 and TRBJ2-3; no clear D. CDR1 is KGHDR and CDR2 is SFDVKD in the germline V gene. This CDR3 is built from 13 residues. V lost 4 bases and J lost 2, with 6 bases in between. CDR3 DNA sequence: TGTGCCACCAGTGAGGCAGACACAGATACGCAGTATTTT. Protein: CATSEADTDTQYF.